Listed below are T cell receptor beta chains from one sample, sequenced in a study of neurological immune-mediated disorders. Using its own MiXCR run on the 5' RACE reads, TCRdb lists one record per CDR3 protein. The sample has about 66,000 distinct CDR3 sequences, 3.4% seen once. Sequenced: PBMCs. These receptors were collected from a man aged 40-49 years with multiple sclerosis. Each CDR3 is given with its conserved first and last residue. Fields, in order: clone size, V gene, J gene, D gene, CDR3 protein, CDR3 DNA. The D gene is left open where the match is weak. Clone size is stated in some rows and not others, as once, few, many or a class when expanded.

size: many; V: TRBV5-8; J: TRBJ1-5; D: .; CDR3: CASSLAHYSNQPQHF; DNA: TGTGCCAGCAGCTTGGCTCATTATAGCAATCAGCCCCAGCATTTT
size: many; V: TRBV24-1; J: TRBJ2-1; D: .; CDR3: CATSDFQGEQFF; DNA: TGTGCCACCAGTGATTTCCAAGGGGAGCAGTTCTTC
size: .; V: TRBV29-1; J: TRBJ2-5; D: TRBD2; CDR3: CSVGHGLAGGGGETQYF; DNA: TGCAGCGTTGGGCACGGCCTAGCGGGAGGGGGGGGGGAGACCCAGTACTTC
size: many; V: TRBV7-6; J: TRBJ2-1; D: .; CDR3: CASSLGGSYNEQFF; DNA: TGTGCCAGCAGCCTAGGGGGGAGCTACAATGAGCAGTTCTTC
size: many; V: TRBV5-1; J: TRBJ1-2; D: .; CDR3: CASSLDGNYGYTF; DNA: TGCGCCAGCAGCTTGGACGGTAACTATGGCTACACCTTC
size: few; V: TRBV7-6; J: TRBJ2-1; D: .; CDR3: CASSLRASTYNEQFF; DNA: TGTGCCAGCAGCTTAAGGGCCAGCACCTACAATGAGCAGTTCTTC
size: many; V: TRBV5-1; J: TRBJ2-5; D: .; CDR3: CASRLRGSRQETQYF; DNA: TGCGCCAGCCGGCTGAGGGGGAGTCGGCAAGAGACCCAGTACTTC
size: many; V: TRBV5-5; J: TRBJ2-7; D: TRBD1; CDR3: CASSLDRGPYEQYF; DNA: TGTGCCAGCAGCTTGGACAGGGGGCCGTACGAGCAGTACTTC
size: many; V: TRBV20-1; J: TRBJ2-1; D: TRBD2; CDR3: CSAGGGSGVNEQFF; DNA: TGCAGTGCTGGGGGTGGTAGCGGGGTAAATGAGCAGTTCTTC
size: many; V: TRBV7-9; J: TRBJ1-5; D: .; CDR3: CASSSTLDSIQPQHF; DNA: TGTGCCAGCAGCTCAACCCTGGACAGTATCCAGCCCCAGCATTTT
size: many; V: TRBV6-5; J: TRBJ2-1; D: .; CDR3: CASSVRYAYNEQFF; DNA: TGTGCCAGCAGTGTTCGGTACGCCTACAATGAGCAGTTCTTC
size: many; V: TRBV7-8; J: TRBJ2-1; D: .; CDR3: CASSLPDSNNEQFF; DNA: TGTGCCAGCAGCTTACCCGACAGTAACAATGAGCAGTTCTTC
size: many; V: TRBV18; J: TRBJ2-7; D: TRBD1; CDR3: CASSPPTGTYEQYF; DNA: TGTGCCAGCTCACCACCGACAGGGACCTACGAGCAGTACTTC
size: many; V: TRBV5-1; J: TRBJ1-2; D: TRBD1; CDR3: CASSLQGALDGYTF; DNA: TGCGCCAGCAGCTTACAGGGGGCCCTGGATGGCTACACCTTC
size: many; V: TRBV10-3; J: TRBJ1-1; D: .; CDR3: CAISEVEYGEAFF; DNA: TGTGCCATCAGTGAGGTTGAGTATGGTGAAGCTTTCTTT
size: many; V: TRBV18; J: TRBJ1-1; D: .; CDR3: CASSPLSGALNTEAFF; DNA: TGTGCCAGCTCACCATTGTCAGGGGCTCTGAACACTGAAGCTTTCTTT
size: few; V: TRBV19; J: TRBJ1-1; D: TRBD1; CDR3: CASIQGQGARTEAFF; DNA: TGTGCCAGTATTCAAGGGCAGGGGGCGCGGACTGAAGCTTTCTTT
size: many; V: TRBV20-1; J: TRBJ2-1; D: TRBD1; CDR3: CSAPGTETYNEQFF; DNA: TGCAGTGCTCCCGGGACAGAGACCTACAATGAGCAGTTCTTC
size: many; V: TRBV7-6; J: TRBJ2-5; D: .; CDR3: CASSLDQTQYF; DNA: TGTGCCAGCAGCTTAGATCAGACCCAGTACTTC
size: many; V: TRBV5-1; J: TRBJ2-3; D: .; CDR3: CASTTGPLGTQYF; DNA: TGCGCCAGCACTACGGGGCCTCTTGGTACGCAGTATTTT
size: many; V: TRBV7-6; J: TRBJ1-6; D: .; CDR3: CASRAGTGYSPLHF; DNA: TGTGCCAGCAGAGCGGGGACGGGCTACTCACCCCTCCACTTT
size: medium-sized; V: TRBV20-1; J: TRBJ1-4; D: .; CDR3: CSARTAPGEKLFF; DNA: TGCAGTGCTAGAACTGCACCTGGGGAAAAACTGTTTTTT
size: many; V: TRBV2; J: TRBJ2-7; D: .; CDR3: CASSEWRREQYF; DNA: TGTGCCAGCAGTGAATGGAGGCGCGAGCAGTACTTC
size: many; V: TRBV25-1; J: TRBJ2-5; D: .; CDR3: CPRATQYF; DNA: TGTCCTAGAGCGACCCAGTACTTC
size: many; V: TRBV20-1; J: TRBJ2-1; D: TRBD1; CDR3: CSAAIRGTAKDEQFF; DNA: TGCAGTGCCGCAATCAGGGGGACCGCTAAAGATGAGCAGTTCTTC
size: many; V: TRBV7-9; J: TRBJ1-1; D: TRBD1; CDR3: CASSLGRTGYEAFF; DNA: TGTGCCAGCAGCTTAGGACGGACAGGCTATGAAGCTTTCTTT
size: many; V: TRBV7-9; J: TRBJ2-7; D: .; CDR3: CASSPGAKQYF; DNA: TGTGCCAGCAGCCCTGGGGCTAAGCAGTACTTC
size: few; V: TRBV7-9; J: TRBJ2-2; D: .; CDR3: CASSDGQYTGELFF; DNA: TGTGCCAGCAGCGATGGACAGTACACCGGGGAGCTGTTTTTT
size: many; V: TRBV20-1; J: TRBJ1-1; D: .; CDR3: CSARRGRSGGTEAFF; DNA: TGCAGTGCTAGAAGGGGACGGAGTGGTGGCACTGAAGCTTTCTTT
size: .; V: TRBV4-2; J: TRBJ1-5; D: .; CDR3: CASSQDEGNQPQNF; DNA: TGTGCCAGCAGCCAAGATGAAGGCAATCAGCCCCAGAATTTT
size: many; V: TRBV6-6; J: TRBJ2-5; D: .; CDR3: CASSWRGDKETQYF; DNA: TGTGCCAGCAGTTGGAGGGGCGATAAAGAGACCCAGTACTTC
size: many; V: TRBV15; J: TRBJ1-1; D: .; CDR3: CATSRDFTVWAFF; DNA: TGTGCCACCAGCAGAGATTTTACAGTCTGGGCTTTCTTT
size: many; V: TRBV20-1; J: TRBJ2-6; D: .; CDR3: CSASGPDSGANVLTF; DNA: TGCAGTGCTAGCGGGCCGGACTCTGGGGCCAACGTCCTGACTTTC
size: many; V: TRBV20-1; J: TRBJ1-4; D: TRBD1; CDR3: CSATRTGGSNEKLFF; DNA: TGCAGTGCAACCCGGACAGGGGGCTCTAATGAAAAACTGTTTTTT
size: many; V: TRBV9; J: TRBJ2-1; D: TRBD2; CDR3: CASSVTGGPGNEQFF; DNA: TGTGCCAGCAGCGTAACGGGAGGGCCGGGCAATGAGCAGTTCTTC
size: many; V: TRBV4-2; J: TRBJ2-7; D: TRBD2; CDR3: CASSQEALAGEAYEQYF; DNA: TGTGCCAGCAGCCAAGAGGCTCTAGCGGGGGAAGCGTACGAGCAGTACTTC
size: many; V: TRBV20-1; J: TRBJ2-6; D: TRBD2; CDR3: CSAPALAGGPSGANVLTF; DNA: TGCAGTGCTCCGGCTTTAGCGGGAGGGCCCTCTGGGGCCAACGTCCTGACTTTC
size: many; V: TRBV5-1; J: TRBJ2-5; D: .; CDR3: CASSLGGGTQYF; DNA: TGCGCCAGCAGCTTAGGAGGAGGGACCCAGTACTTC
size: many; V: TRBV20-1; J: TRBJ2-1; D: .; CDR3: CSARDSTYNEQFF; DNA: TGCAGTGCTAGGGACAGTACCTACAATGAGCAGTTCTTC
size: many; V: TRBV10-3; J: TRBJ2-2; D: .; CDR3: CAISGTGPNTGELFF; DNA: TGTGCCATCAGTGGAACCGGGCCCAACACCGGGGAGCTGTTTTTT
size: many; V: TRBV7-8; J: TRBJ2-2; D: .; CDR3: CASSFSWGAGTGELFF; DNA: TGTGCCAGCAGCTTCTCGTGGGGGGCGGGCACCGGGGAGCTGTTTTTT
size: many; V: TRBV5-1; J: TRBJ1-6; D: .; CDR3: CASSFGQQGSYNSPLHF; DNA: TGCGCCAGCAGCTTCGGACAGCAAGGATCCTATAATTCACCCCTCCACTTT
size: many; V: TRBV12-3/TRBV12-4; J: TRBJ1-1; D: TRBD1; CDR3: CASSFRTGVNTEAFF; DNA: TGTGCCAGCAGTTTTAGGACAGGCGTGAACACTGAAGCTTTCTTT
size: many; V: TRBV5-5; J: TRBJ2-2; D: .; CDR3: CASSLVQIDTGELFF; DNA: TGTGCCAGCAGCTTGGTCCAGATCGACACCGGGGAGCTGTTTTTT
size: .; V: TRBV20-1; J: TRBJ1-1; D: .; CDR3: CSARKTGTEAFF; DNA: TGCAGTGCTAGGAAAACAGGGACCGAAGCTTTCTTT
size: many; V: TRBV20-1; J: TRBJ2-7; D: TRBD1; CDR3: CSARDDRGTGRYEQYF; DNA: TGCAGTGCTAGAGATGATCGGGGGACAGGGAGGTACGAGCAGTACTTC
size: .; V: TRBV2; J: TRBJ1-2; D: .; CDR3: CASRGDQYGYTF; DNA: TGTGCCAGCAGGGGGGATCAGTATGGCTACACCTTC
size: many; V: TRBV20-1; J: TRBJ1-2; D: TRBD1; CDR3: CSAAGQGDDYGYTF; DNA: TGCAGTGCTGCGGGACAGGGCGATGACTATGGCTACACCTTC
size: many; V: TRBV4-2; J: TRBJ2-7; D: .; CDR3: CASSQELGLDYEQYF; DNA: TGTGCCAGCAGCCAAGAATTGGGATTGGACTACGAGCAGTACTTC
size: many; V: TRBV29-1; J: TRBJ2-5; D: .; CDR3: CSVEYLGGETQYF; DNA: TGCAGCGTTGAATATTTGGGCGGAGAGACCCAGTACTTC
size: .; V: TRBV5-1; J: TRBJ1-6; D: .; CDR3: CASSLAGIGVDSPLHF; DNA: TGCGCCAGCAGCTTGGCCGGGATAGGGGTCGATTCACCCCTCCACTTT
size: many; V: TRBV5-6; J: TRBJ2-5; D: .; CDR3: CASSFGRETQYF; DNA: TGTGCCAGCAGCTTCGGCAGGGAGACCCAGTACTTC
size: many; V: TRBV7-9; J: TRBJ2-1; D: TRBD2; CDR3: CASSLVLAGANEQFF; DNA: TGTGCCAGCAGCTTAGTCCTAGCGGGAGCCAATGAGCAGTTCTTC
size: many; V: TRBV28; J: TRBJ1-1; D: TRBD1; CDR3: CASQSRDSTNTEAFF; DNA: TGTGCCAGCCAATCAAGGGACAGTACGAACACTGAAGCTTTCTTT